Below are 28 T cell receptor beta chains sequenced from a single sample in a study of blood T cell repertoires in COVID-19. This table comes from immunoSEQ multiplex PCR, and its TCRdb copy is limited to in-frame clones, with some not included. The sample contains about 400,000 clones, about 90% of which appear only once. Sequences were obtained from peripheral blood. The receptors derive from a man in his forties with acute or convalescent COVID-19.

V usage is TRBV10-3 and J usage is TRBJ1-1, with 8 bases aligning to TRBD1. CDR3 length equals 18 residues. V was pared by 5 bases and J by 1 base, with 15 bases of the junction left unmatched. Germline loops: CDR1 ENHRY, CDR2 SYGVKD. The CDR3 here is CAISYQGARIVWNTEAFF. The CDR3 nucleotides read TGTGCCATCAGTTATCAGGGGGCGCGGATTGTTTGGAACACTGAAGCTTTCTTT.

About this clone itself: This same CDR3 is encoded by further DNA sequences in the sample. The chain uses TRBV7-9 and TRBJ1-5, with no clear D. Germline lookup yields CDR1 SEHNR and CDR2 FQNEAQ (reference sequence). The CDR3 totals 12 residues. The V end lost 1 base, the J end lost 7 bases, and 5 bases lay between the germline ends. The CDR3 protein is CASSLGAQPQHF. Here the CDR3 DNA reads TGTGCCAGCAGCTTAGGGGCCCAGCCCCAGCATTTT.

The V gene is TRBV4-3, the J gene TRBJ2-7, with a possible D match to TRBD1 (6 bases). The CDR3 sequence is 15 residues long. Looked up from germline, CDR1 is LGHNA and CDR2 is YSLEER. V was shortened by 4 bases and J by 2 bases, with 15 bases between the two germline ends. The CDR3 nucleotides read TGCGCCAGCAGCCCGGACAGCACCTCCACCTACGAGCAGTACTTC. Translated, it gives CASSPDSTSTYEQYF.

The chain joins TRBV7-6 to TRBJ1-2; 8 bases map to TRBD1. V lost 5 bases, J lost 4 bases, and 12 bases stayed unmatched. Germline assignment: CDR1 SGHVS and CDR2 FNYEAQ. This CDR3 is built from 16 residues. For the CDR3, the DNA is TGTGCCAGCAGCCCCACCGGGACAGGAATTAGCTATGGCTACACCTTC. Protein: CASSPTGTGISYGYTF.

The chain carries TRBV19 and TRBJ1-1; TRBD1 aligns across 8 bases. With V trimmed by 9 bases and J by 6 bases, 15 bases remained unmatched. CDR1 LNHDA and CDR2 SQIVND come from the germline V gene (reference sequence). The CDR3 loop spans 15 amino acids. In DNA, the CDR3 is TGTGCCAGCAAAAAGCGGGACAGGTCTTCTTCTGAAGCTTTCTTT. It encodes CASKKRDRSSSEAFF.

The chain employs TRBV7-3 and TRBJ1-1; tentative D call: TRBD1 (5 bases). Per germline, CDR1 SGHTA and CDR2 FQGTGA. Trimming took off 2 bases at V and 4 bases at J, with 23 bases between the two ends. This CDR3 is built from 18 residues. The CDR3 region is CASSLGVGAGPLGTEAFF. CDR3 bases: TGTGCCAGCAGCTTAGGGGTTGGGGCTGGGCCCTTGGGCACTGAAGCTTTCTTT.

The chain joins TRBV9 to TRBJ1-3; 7 positions match TRBD1. J gave up 3 bases and V 5 bases, and 8 bases lay outside the gene matches. The CDR3 extends over 15 amino acids. Germline CDR1 is SGDLS and CDR2 is YYNGEE. CDR3 amino acids: CASSEQGSSGNTIYF. Here the CDR3 DNA reads TGTGCCAGCAGTGAACAGGGGTCCAGTGGAAACACCATATATTTT. Based on the CDR3 plus reference TRBV9 and TRBJ1-3, the full variable domain is DSGVTQTPKHLITATGQRVTLRCSPRSGDLSVYWYQQSLDQGLQFLIQYYNGEERAKGNILERFSAQQFPDLHSELNLSSLELGDSALYFCASSEQGSSGNTIYFGEGSWLTVV.

The gene calls are TRBV27 and TRBJ2-7; no reliable D call. Germline values: CDR1 MNHEY, CDR2 SMNVEV (reference sequence). The CDR3 is 13 residues long. Trimming cost V 3 bases and J 3 bases, with 9 bases left between them. The CDR3 loop is CASSFGIHYEQYF. The CDR3 nucleotides read TGTGCCAGCAGTTTCGGTATCCACTACGAGCAGTACTTC.

The chain couples TRBV28 to TRBJ2-2; 8 nucleotides align to TRBD2. V shed 2 bases and J 5 bases; nucleotides not matched to a gene: 7. Germline-derived CDR1 and CDR2 are MDHEN and SYDVKM. CDR3 length equals 16 residues. The CDR3 nucleotides are TGTGCCAGCAGTTTACCCAGCGGGGGAATTACCGGGGAGCTGTTTTTT. Translation: CASSLPSGGITGELFF. The full variable domain, in which reference TRBV28 and TRBJ2-2 provide the parts outside the CDR3, is DVKVTQSSRYLVKRTGEKVFLECVQDMDHENMFWYRQDPGLGLRLIYFSYDVKMKEKGDIPEGYSVSREKKERFSLILESASTNQTSMYLCASSLPSGGITGELFFGEGSRLTVL.

The gene calls are TRBV19 and TRBJ1-5, with TRBD1 matching 7 bases. Trimming cost V 7 bases and J 4 bases; bases outside gene matches: 10. CDR3 length equals 15 residues. Germline V lookup: CDR1 LNHDA, CDR2 SQIVND (reference sequence). The CDR3 DNA reads TGTGCCAGTACCTTGGGGCAGGGGGGAAATCAGCCCCAGCATTTT. The encoded protein is CASTLGQGGNQPQHF. The full variable domain, completed using reference TRBV19 and TRBJ1-5, is DGGITQSPKYLFRKEGQNVTLSCEQNLNHDAMYWYRQDPGQGLRLIYYSQIVNDFQKGDIAEGYSVSREKKESFPLTVTSAQKNPTAFYLCASTLGQGGNQPQHFGDGTRLSIL.

In DNA form, the CDR3 reads TGTGCCAGCAGTGAAAGGTTCCCTGGGCTGCGCGGGGGGTACGAGCAGTACTTC. As protein: CASSERFPGLRGGYEQYF. The chain links TRBV6-1 to TRBJ2-7; 8 bases align to TRBD2. The CDR3 has 18 amino acids. The germline CDR1 and CDR2 sequences are MNHNS and SASEGT. V gave up 2 bases and J gave up 4 bases; unmatched junction bases: 16.

This clone turned up a few times. The chain recombines TRBV23-1 with TRBJ1-1; D remains unclear. TRBV23-1 is known as an ORF, though its function is uncertain. The CDR3 length is 11 residues. The ends were cut back, 2 bases at V and 10 bases at J, with 8 bases in the middle. CDR3 region: CASSQPGGAFF. The CDR3 DNA follows: TGCGCCAGCAGTCAACCAGGAGGAGCTTTCTTT.

This chain connects TRBV9 to TRBJ1-2, with D hard to call. The CDR3 sequence is 15 residues long. Trimming removed 0 bases from V and 0 bases from J, with 9 bases in between. Germline lookup yields CDR1 SGDLS and CDR2 YYNGEE. This chain's CDR3 is CASSVEPTSNYGYTF. The CDR3, as DNA: TGTGCCAGCAGCGTAGAGCCTACTTCTAACTATGGCTACACCTTC. The whole variable domain, remainder taken from reference TRBV9 and TRBJ1-2, is DSGVTQTPKHLITATGQRVTLRCSPRSGDLSVYWYQQSLDQGLQFLIQYYNGEERAKGNILERFSAQQFPDLHSELNLSSLELGDSALYFCASSVEPTSNYGYTFGSGTRLTVV.

The V and J genes are TRBV5-5 and TRBJ2-5; TRBD1 might be the D (6 bases). The CDR3 has 14 amino acids. CDR1 is SGHKS and CDR2 is YYEKEE in the germline V gene (reference sequence). Trimming removed 2 bases from V and 1 base from J, with 9 bases in between. The CDR3 here is CASSLGQLQETQYF. The CDR3 DNA sequence: TGTGCCAGCAGCTTAGGACAGCTCCAAGAGACCCAGTACTTC.

The chain recombines TRBV9 with TRBJ1-6, with a weak D call TRBD1 (5 bases). The V end was cut by 2 bases, the J end by 7 bases, with 7 bases between. In germline, CDR1 is SGDLS, CDR2 YYNGEE. The CDR3 is made up of 13 amino acids. The CDR3 spells CASSVQGNSPLHF. The CDR3 bases are TGTGCCAGCAGCGTCCAGGGAAATTCACCCCTCCACTTT.

This clone appeared a single time. The V and J genes are TRBV9 and TRBJ2-5; TRBD1 agrees at 10 bases. With V trimmed by 3 bases and J by 10 bases, 3 bases remained unmatched. The CDR3 loop spans 12 amino acids. The germline V gene has CDR1 SGDLS and CDR2 YYNGEE. Written as DNA, the CDR3 is TGTGCCAGCAGCGGGACAGGGGGGGACCAGTACTTC. As protein: CASSGTGGDQYF.

This clone turned up a few times. The V call is TRBV7-3, the J call TRBJ2-1; 10 nucleotides agree with TRBD2. Germline CDR1 and CDR2: SGHTA and FQGTGA. CDR3 length equals 15 residues. The trim removed 5 bases at V and 7 bases at J, leaving 8 bases unmatched. The DNA for the CDR3 is TGTGCCAGCAGCCTCGGACTAGCGGTGGGGAATGAGCAGTTCTTC. Protein: CASSLGLAVGNEQFF.

The chain uses TRBV19 and TRBJ2-2; D possibly corresponds to TRBD1 (5 bases). Germline V gene lookup returns CDR1 LNHDA and CDR2 SQIVND (reference sequence). This CDR3 region has 14 residues. Trimming stripped 6 bases from V and 0 bases from J, with 8 bases between. In DNA, the CDR3 is TGTGCCAGTAGCCAGGGATCGAACACCGGGGAGCTGTTTTTT. Its protein is CASSQGSNTGELFF. The entire variable domain, with the rest obtained from reference TRBV19 and TRBJ2-2, is as follows: DGGITQSPKYLFRKEGQNVTLSCEQNLNHDAMYWYRQDPGQGLRLIYYSQIVNDFQKGDIAEGYSVSREKKESFPLTVTSAQKNPTAFYLCASSQGSNTGELFFGEGSRLTVL.

The rearrangement links TRBV7-2 to TRBJ2-3; 10 nucleotides match TRBD2. After removal of 1 base from V and 4 bases from J, the junction contained 5 bases not matched to a gene. The CDR3 extends over 16 amino acids. Per germline, CDR1 SGHTA and CDR2 FQGNSA. The CDR3 coding sequence is TGTGCCAGCAGCTTAGGGCTAGCGGGGGAGGCAGATACGCAGTATTTT. It yields the protein CASSLGLAGEADTQYF.

J is TRBJ2-7 and V is TRBV7-2, with 10 bases that match TRBD2. J lost 2 bases, V lost 5 bases, and 6 bases had no gene match. CDR1 and CDR2 from the germline V gene are SGHTA and FQGNSA. The CDR3 spans 15 residues. For the CDR3, the DNA is TGTGCCAGCAGCCTCAGGACTAGCGGAACCTACGAGCAGTACTTC. As protein: CASSLRTSGTYEQYF. The full variable domain, with the rest looked up from reference TRBV7-2 and TRBJ2-7, is GAGVSQSPSNKVTEKGKDVELRCDPISGHTALYWYRQSLGQGLEFLIYFQGNSAPDKSGLPSDRFSAERTGGSVSTLTIQRTQQEDSAVYLCASSLRTSGTYEQYFGPGTRLTVT.

This sequence joins TRBV15 and TRBJ1-1, with TRBD1 as a possible D gene (5 bases). Germline V CDR1 and CDR2: LNHNV, YYDKDF (reference sequence). The CDR3 contains 13 residues. The V and J ends lost 2 bases and 7 bases respectively, with 11 bases between them. This chain's CDR3 is CATSRIGRGEAFF. The CDR3 bases are TGTGCCACCAGCAGAATAGGTAGGGGTGAAGCTTTCTTT.

This clone was observed once. The chain links TRBV7-8 to TRBJ1-6; D is undetermined. Germline-derived CDR1 and CDR2 are SGHVS and FQNEAQ. The CDR3 runs 15 residues. V lost 5 bases to trimming and J lost 5 bases, with 13 bases between them. CDR3 amino acids: CASSERHYHNSPLHF. In nucleotides, the CDR3 is TGTGCCAGCAGCGAACGACATTACCATAATTCACCCCTCCACTTT.

The chain employs TRBV29-1 and TRBJ1-1, with a possible D match to TRBD1 (5 bases). Trimming took 4 bases from V and 0 from J, leaving 9 bases between them. CDR1 is SQVTM, CDR2 ANQGSEA, per germline. CDR3 length: 13 residues. CDR3 residues: CSVGGILNTEAFF. CDR3 in DNA: TGCAGCGTTGGGGGCATTCTGAACACTGAAGCTTTCTTT.

The chain has TRBV19 and TRBJ2-2; possibly TRBD2 for D (6 bases). The CDR3 sequence is 16 residues long. V lost 3 bases and J 0 bases, leaving 11 bases between the germline ends. The V gene's germline CDR1 is LNHDA and CDR2 SQIVND (reference sequence). The CDR3 DNA is TGTGCCAGTAGTATTGAGGGCGGGGCGAACACCGGGGAGCTGTTTTTT. This sequence encodes CASSIEGGANTGELFF.

The rearrangement joins TRBV9 to TRBJ1-6; 12 bases align to TRBD1. Germline values: CDR1 SGDLS, CDR2 YYNGEE. This CDR3 is 17 amino acids long. After removal of 0 bases from V and 10 bases from J, the junction contained 8 bases not matched to a gene. CDR3 DNA: TGTGCCAGCAGCGTAGAGGGGGACAGGGGGCTTTCCTCACCCCTCCACTTT. It specifies CASSVEGDRGLSSPLHF.

The chain carries TRBV30 and TRBJ1-2; D is undetermined. In germline, CDR1 is GTSNPN, CDR2 SVGIG (reference sequence). This CDR3 is built from 13 residues. V lost 4 bases to trimming and J lost 8 bases, with 17 bases between them. The CDR3 loop is CAWILPQTNGYTF. CDR3 sequence (DNA): TGTGCCTGGATACTACCTCAGACGAACGGCTACACCTTC.

This chain connects TRBV2 to TRBJ2-7; 9 nucleotides agree with TRBD2. The trim removed 7 bases at V and 6 bases at J, leaving 13 bases unmatched. Germline CDR1 is SNHLY and CDR2 is FYNNEI. This CDR3 is 15 amino acids long. The CDR3 is CASKGALAGKSEQYF. CDR3 bases: TGTGCCAGCAAAGGCGCTCTAGCGGGAAAGTCCGAGCAGTACTTC.

The rearrangement joins TRBV9 to TRBJ1-2; 9 bases match TRBD1. CDR1 and CDR2 (germline): SGDLS, YYNGEE. This CDR3 comprises 15 residues. V lost 4 bases and J lost 2; bases outside the gene matches: 6. CDR3 region: CASSLTGGLNYGYTF. CDR3 sequence (DNA): TGTGCCAGCAGCTTGACAGGGGGATTGAACTATGGCTACACCTTC.